Listed below are T cell receptor beta chains from one sample, sequenced in a study of blood T cell repertoires in COVID-19. Produced via immunoSEQ multiplex PCR; TCRdb's table is partial and in-frame only. The sample yields a few hundred thousand clones, roughly 85% seen once. Sequenced input: PBMCs or T cells enriched from blood (not recorded which). The receptors derive from a man aged 25 to 45 who had recovered from COVID-19. Both conserved end residues are part of each CDR3. The order of the fields is J gene, clone size, D gene, V gene, CDR3 DNA, CDR3 protein. The D gene is left open where the match is weak. Clone size is shown for a subset of rows, as once, few, many or a class of expanded clone.

TRBJ2-5 | - | TRBD1 | TRBV11-2 | TGTGCCAGCAGCCCAGGACAGGGGGGGCAAGAGACCCAGTACTTC | CASSPGQGGQETQYF
TRBJ1-4 | - | TRBD1 | TRBV5-1 | TGCGCCAGCAGCTTGGGGGACAGGGAGCTTAATGAAAAACTGTTTTTT | CASSLGDRELNEKLFF
TRBJ1-6 | - | TRBD1 | TRBV7-8 | TGTGCCAGCAGCCGGACCACGACAGGGGATCGTAATTCACCCCTCCACTTT | CASSRTTTGDRNSPLHF
TRBJ1-2 | - | - | TRBV4-3 | TGCGCCAGCAGCCAAGATTTCCAGGGAAGGTTCTATGGCTACACCTTC | CASSQDFQGRFYGYTF
TRBJ2-7 | - | - | TRBV10-3 | TGTGCCATCAGTGAGTCAGGGGGGGGGTCCTCCTACGAGCAGTACTTC | CAISESGGGSSYEQYF
TRBJ2-2 | - | TRBD1 | TRBV5-1 | TGCGCCAGCAGCCAAAAAGCGTTGGGGACAGGGACGACCGGGGAGCTGTTTTTT | CASSQKALGTGTTGELFF
TRBJ2-7 | - | TRBD1 | TRBV5-1 | TGCGCCAGCAGCTTAAAACAGGGGAATTTTGGCTACGAGCAGTACTTC | CASSLKQGNFGYEQYF
TRBJ2-3 | once | TRBD2 | TRBV19 | TGTGCCAGTAGGGAGACGGGACTAAGCACAGATACGCAGTATTTT | CASRETGLSTDTQYF
TRBJ1-3 | - | - | TRBV7-6 | TGTGCCAGCAAGAGGGCAGGGGCCCCTGGAAACACCATATATTTT | CASKRAGAPGNTIYF
TRBJ2-1 | - | - | TRBV27 | TGTGCCAGCACCACGCGGGACAGACCTAATGAGCAGTTCTTC | CASTTRDRPNEQFF
TRBJ1-2 | - | - | TRBV5-4 | TGTGCCAGCAGCTTATCCGACAAAGCTAACTATGGCTACACCTTC | CASSLSDKANYGYTF
TRBJ1-3 | - | - | TRBV6-1 | TGTGCCAGCAGTGAGGCAGGACAGAGCTCTGGAAACACCATATATTTT | CASSEAGQSSGNTIYF
TRBJ1-4 | - | - | TRBV5-5 | TGTGCCAGCCTGGAGGCATTTAGTGACTTACGAAATGAAAAACTGTTTTTT | CASLEAFSDLRNEKLFF
TRBJ1-1 | - | - | TRBV6-5 | TGTGCCAGCAGTTACTCGACCGGGTTGGACACTGAAGCTTTCTTT | CASSYSTGLDTEAFF
TRBJ2-7 | once | - | TRBV27 | TGTGCCACCCGGACGAATACAGGCCGTCGGGCCGTCGGCGGAGAGCAGTACTTC | CATRTNTGRRAVGGEQYF
TRBJ2-3 | - | - | TRBV7-9 | TGTGCCAGCAGCTCCTCGGGAACGCAGTATTTT | CASSSSGTQYF
TRBJ1-2 | - | TRBD1 | TRBV6-5 | TGTGCCAGCCGGACTCTGACAGGGACCTATGGCTACACCTTC | CASRTLTGTYGYTF
TRBJ2-3 | - | - | TRBV5-1 | TGCGCCAGCAGCTTCGTAGATACGCAGTATTTT | CASSFVDTQYF
TRBJ2-7 | - | - | TRBV2 | TGTGCCAGCAAGCGAATTCCCTACGAGCAGTACTTC | CASKRIPYEQYF
TRBJ1-5 | - | TRBD1 | TRBV19 | TGTGCCAGTAGGCCGGGACAGCCACAGTTTAGCAATCAGCCCCAGCATTTT | CASRPGQPQFSNQPQHF
TRBJ1-2 | - | - | TRBV2 | TGTGCCAGCAGTCCCCTTCGGGGGACGTCGTATGGCTACACCTTC | CASSPLRGTSYGYTF
TRBJ2-7 | - | TRBD1 | TRBV5-1 | TGCGCCAGCAGCGCCGGGACAGCGCAGACCTACGAGCAGTACTTC | CASSAGTAQTYEQYF
TRBJ1-2 | - | TRBD1 | TRBV3-1/TRBV3-2 | TGTGCCAGCAGGCATTCGACAGGGTATAGTGGCTACACCTTC | CASRHSTGYSGYTF
TRBJ1-1 | - | TRBD1 | TRBV6-6 | TGTGCCAGCAGTTACCCGGGACAGGGAAACACTGAAGCTTTCTTT | CASSYPGQGNTEAFF
TRBJ2-2 | - | - | TRBV6-2/TRBV6-3 | TGTGCCAGCAGCCACAGGGGAGGCACCGGGGAGCTGTTTTTT | CASSHRGGTGELFF
TRBJ1-2 | - | - | TRBV5-4 | TGTGCCAGCAGCTTGGCACAGGGAGGGGGCTACACCTTC | CASSLAQGGGYTF
TRBJ1-1 | - | - | TRBV7-2 | TGTGCCAGCAGCTTAATAGTGGGCAGCTCGAACACTGAAGCTTTCTTT | CASSLIVGSSNTEAFF
TRBJ2-3 | - | TRBD2 | TRBV9 | TGTGCCAGCAGCATGAAGGGAGCGGGGGGCACAGATACGCAGTATTTT | CASSMKGAGGTDTQYF
TRBJ1-5 | - | - | TRBV6-1 | TGTGCCAGCAGTGAATGGGCAGACAATCAGCCCCAGCATTTT | CASSEWADNQPQHF
TRBJ1-1 | - | - | TRBV7-3 | TGTGCCAGCAGCTGGGGACAGAACACTGAAGCTTTCTTT | CASSWGQNTEAFF
TRBJ2-5 | - | TRBD2 | TRBV7-2 | TGTGCCAGCAGCTCTAGCGGGGGGCAGGGGAAGACCCAGTACTTC | CASSSSGGQGKTQYF
TRBJ2-1 | - | - | TRBV5-4 | TGTGCCAGCAGCCAGACTCGGGGTGAGCAGTTCTTC | CASSQTRGEQFF
TRBJ2-1 | - | - | TRBV9 | TGTGCCAGCAGCGTAGATTTGATGAACAGGTTTTCGAATGAGCAGTTCTTC | CASSVDLMNRFSNEQFF
TRBJ1-2 | once | - | TRBV5-1 | TGCGCCAGCAGTGGGGCAGGTGGCTACACCTTC | CASSGAGGYTF
TRBJ2-5 | once | TRBD1 | TRBV5-4 | TGTGCCAGCAGCTCTCAGGGGGTTAAAGAGACCCAGTACTTC | CASSSQGVKETQYF
TRBJ2-7 | - | - | TRBV4-1 | TGCGCCAGCAGCCGAGAGTGGCGGGGCTACGAGCAGTACTTC | CASSREWRGYEQYF
TRBJ2-1 | - | - | TRBV18 | TGTGCCAGCTCACCATTGGCCCACTACAATGAGCAGTTCTTC | CASSPLAHYNEQFF
TRBJ1-6 | few | - | TRBV11-2 | TGTGCCAGCAGCTTGGAGGGGAGTTCACCCCTCCACTTT | CASSLEGSSPLHF
TRBJ1-5 | - | TRBD1 | TRBV27 | TGTGCCAGCAGTTTAATGGGGGGACAGGGCAATCAGCCCCAGCATTTT | CASSLMGGQGNQPQHF
TRBJ1-1 | - | - | TRBV27 | TGTGCCAGCAGTTTAGCCGGCACTGAAGCTTTCTTT | CASSLAGTEAFF
TRBJ2-1 | - | TRBD1 | TRBV6-1 | TGTGCCAGCAGTGAACCGGGACAGGGGTTTAGCACCTACAATGAGCAGTTCTTC | CASSEPGQGFSTYNEQFF
TRBJ2-7 | - | - | TRBV12-3/TRBV12-4 | TGTGCCAGCAGGGGGGCCGCCTACGAGCAGTACTTC | CASRGAAYEQYF
TRBJ1-2 | once | TRBD1 | TRBV24-1 | TGTGCCACCAGTGACCCCGGGACAGACTCGTACTATGGCTACACCTTC | CATSDPGTDSYYGYTF
TRBJ2-7 | - | - | TRBV11-2 | TGTGCCAGCAGCTCCCAATCGTCTTACCCTACGGACGAGCAGTACTTC | CASSSQSSYPTDEQYF
TRBJ1-5 | - | - | TRBV5-5 | TGTGCCAGCAGCCGAGGCGGGGGTAATCAGCCCCAGCATTTT | CASSRGGGNQPQHF
TRBJ2-6 | - | - | TRBV6-2/TRBV6-3 | TGTGCCAGCAGTGGTGACAGGTATCCCTCTGGGGCCAACGTCCTGACTTTC | CASSGDRYPSGANVLTF
TRBJ2-7 | - | TRBD2 | TRBV27 | TGTGCCAGCAGTCCTACGACGACTAGCGGGGGACAAAGACCCTACGAGCAGTACTTC | CASSPTTTSGGQRPYEQYF
TRBJ2-3 | few | TRBD2 | TRBV4-3 | TGCGCCAGCAGCCAAGACTCTCTAGCGGGGGGGATTACAGATACGCAGTATTTT | CASSQDSLAGGITDTQYF
TRBJ2-7 | few | TRBD2 | TRBV3-1/TRBV3-2 | TGTGCCAGCAGCCACCTGGGACTAGCGGGGGGTGCTCAAGGCGAGCAGTACTTC | CASSHLGLAGGAQGEQYF
TRBJ2-1 | - | TRBD2 | TRBV6-5 | TGTGCCAGCAGTTACTCCTCGGGGGGATACAATGAGCAGTTCTTC | CASSYSSGGYNEQFF